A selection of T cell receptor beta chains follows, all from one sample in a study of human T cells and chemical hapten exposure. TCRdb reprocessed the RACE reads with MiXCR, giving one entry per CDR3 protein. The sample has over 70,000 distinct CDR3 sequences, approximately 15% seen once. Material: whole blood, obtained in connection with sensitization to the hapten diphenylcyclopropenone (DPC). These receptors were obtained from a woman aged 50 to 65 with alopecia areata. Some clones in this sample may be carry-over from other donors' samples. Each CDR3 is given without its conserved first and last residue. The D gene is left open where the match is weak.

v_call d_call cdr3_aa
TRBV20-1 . SAYISVGAGNTIY
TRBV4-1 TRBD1 ASSLRQGGSEAF
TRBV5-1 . ASSILQLGTGELF
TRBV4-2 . ASSQVLRNRGQETQY
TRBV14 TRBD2 ASSHYKRLAGVYNEQF
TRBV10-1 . ASTQGCILSGKETQY
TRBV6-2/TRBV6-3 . ASSYTRNYGYT
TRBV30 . AWKGDSSRYEQY
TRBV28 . ASSLKSGRSNQPQH
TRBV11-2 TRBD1 ASSVDRAVYEQY
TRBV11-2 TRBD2 ASSKGLAVNTGELF
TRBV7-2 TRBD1 ASSPGARGLREKLF
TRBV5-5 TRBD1 ASSADRFHEQY
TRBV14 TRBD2 ASSLPGLAGDTGELF
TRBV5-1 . ASSLAQNRVNTEAF
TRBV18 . ASSPVSTYEQY
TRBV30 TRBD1 AWRRGQGAREQY
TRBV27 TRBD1 ASSLLTGVNEKLF
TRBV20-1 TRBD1 SGDRGLSYEQY
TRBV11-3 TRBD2 ASSLDSGSGTDNEQF
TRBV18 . ASSFGPLIETQY
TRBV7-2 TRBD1 ASSPRQGPYEQY
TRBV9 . ASSVEVNSPLP
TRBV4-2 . ASSQDRLNIQY
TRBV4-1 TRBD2 ASSHAGSGGNEQF
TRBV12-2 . ASRLLKPGTDTANTGELF
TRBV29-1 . SVGVAGNEKLF
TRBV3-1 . ASSQRMVSQPGTYEQY
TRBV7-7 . ASSPASGRNEQF
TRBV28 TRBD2 ATTPTETGTSGFYNEQF
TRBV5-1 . ASSYEGGSYEQY
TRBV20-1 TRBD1 SARATGFTEAF
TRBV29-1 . SVIRVMNTEAF
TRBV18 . ASSLDRDEQY
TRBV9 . ASSPTLSSTDTQY
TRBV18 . ASSLRQSATQETQY
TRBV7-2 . ASSSWAGVQETQY
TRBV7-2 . ASSRQGQRTTDTQY
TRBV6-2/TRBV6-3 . ASSFHPIWNTEAF
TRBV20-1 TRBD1 SARDRITGGGETQY
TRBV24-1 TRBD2 ATSDRAGGPLSDTQY
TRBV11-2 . ASSLDGVVNGYT
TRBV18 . ASSPLREGNQPQH
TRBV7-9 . ASSLGDSATYNEQF
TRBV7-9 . ASSLDSIRLYNEQF
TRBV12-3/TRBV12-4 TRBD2 ASSLVKGREGTYNEQF
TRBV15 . ATSADANQPQH
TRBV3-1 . ASSQGTEAF
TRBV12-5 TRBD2 ASGLVRVQAGELPDTQY
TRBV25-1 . ASSEHGSYEQY
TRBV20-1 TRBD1 SAKHPQGWQETQY
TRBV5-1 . ASSLNSNNEQF
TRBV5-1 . ASRGAGNFQETQY
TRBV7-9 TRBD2 ASSLGLAGVSDTQY